This T cell receptor beta chain is from a study of T-cell reconstitution after alpha-beta-depleted transplantation in children. Overall study results and limits: For some patients, TCRbeta diversity was high at day 60 because of recipient T cells and thymic progenitors that survived.

This sample's TCRbeta library carried unique molecular identifier barcodes. MiXCR was run by TCRdb on the PCR reads, yielding one entry per CDR3 protein. This table has 480,000 or so distinct CDR3 sequences, roughly a tenth appearing once. This clonotype was observed a handful of times. Its target is unknown. The V and J ends lost 3 bases and 0 bases respectively, with 16 bases between them. The CDR3 is made up of 18 amino acids. Germline CDR1 SGHNT, CDR2 YYREEE (reference sequence). The source of this sequence is a child aged 2 to 10 with inherited bone marrow failure, due to receive a stem cell transplant. Specimen: PBMCs, collected before TCRalphabeta/CD19-depleted stem cell transplant. J is TRBJ2-6 and V is TRBV5-4; TRBD2 might be the D (5 bases). The CDR3 region is CASSSAGLSLSGANVLTF. The DNA for the CDR3 is TGTGCCAGCAGCTCGGCCGGACTCTCGCTCTCTGGGGCCAACGTCCTGACTTTC.